The 31 T cell receptor beta chains below come from one sample, sequenced in a study of vaccination and CD4 T cells after COVID-19. TCRdb reanalysed the PCR reads using MiXCR and keeps one entry per CDR3 protein. The sample lists 15,000 to 20,000 distinct CDR3 sequences, around two thirds occurring once. This material consisted of CD4+ T cells from blood, taken after SARS-CoV-2 vaccination. The source of these receptors is a human donor who had recovered from COVID-19.

This clonotype was seen more than once but under ten times. V is TRBV24-1 and J is TRBJ2-7, with TRBD2 matching 11 bases. In germline, CDR1 is KGHDR, CDR2 SFDVKD. Trimming took 4 bases from V and 7 from J; bases not matched to a gene: 8. CDR3 size: 15 residues. The CDR3: CATSDRTSGSGEQYF. In DNA, the CDR3 is TGTGCCACCAGTGACCGGACTAGCGGGTCTGGAGAGCAGTACTTC.

This clonotype has more than one count but fewer than ten. This chain connects TRBV20-1 to TRBJ1-1; the D is unclear. The V end lost 2 bases, the J end lost 2 bases, and 6 bases lay between the germline ends. CDR1 and CDR2 (germline): DFQATT, SNEGSKA (reference sequence). The CDR3 extends over 12 amino acids. The CDR3 reads CSARLFNTEAFF. In DNA form, the CDR3 reads TGCAGTGCTAGACTTTTTAACACTGAAGCTTTCTTT.

V and J are TRBV7-6 and TRBJ1-3; D might be TRBD1 (6 bases). The CDR3 is 15 amino acids. V lost 2 bases and J 4 bases, leaving 12 bases between the germline ends. CDR1 SGHVS and CDR2 FNYEAQ come from the germline V gene. The CDR3: CASSLQGNTGNTIYF. The CDR3 region has the DNA TGTGCCAGCAGCTTACAGGGGAATACCGGAAACACCATATATTTT.

CDR3 region: CSVSPGQRAYEQYF. The CDR3 coding sequence is TGCAGTGTCTCGCCGGGACAGAGGGCTTACGAGCAGTACTTC. The chain has TRBV20-1 and TRBJ2-7; TRBD1 matches at 7 bases. V trimming: 7 bases; J trimming: 4 bases; junction bases outside the gene matches: 13. The CDR3 totals 14 residues. Germline CDR1 is DFQATT and CDR2 is SNEGSKA (reference sequence).

V usage is TRBV18 and J usage is TRBJ2-5; D ambiguous. CDR3 length: 14 residues. Germline lookup yields CDR1 KGHSH and CDR2 LQKENI. The germline V and J ends were trimmed by 4 bases and 5 bases, with 14 bases remaining between them. CDR3 DNA sequence: TGTGCCAGCTCACACGGCTTCGGCCGGGAGACCCAGTACTTC. Translating gives CASSHGFGRETQYF. Filled out from reference TRBV18 and TRBJ2-5, the complete variable domain reads NAGVMQNPRHLVRRRGQEARLRCSPMKGHSHVYWYRQLPEEGLKFMVYLQKENIIDESGMPKERFSAEFPKEGPSILRIQQVVRGDSAAYFCASSHGFGRETQYFGPGTRLLVL.

V gene TRBV20-1 combines with J gene TRBJ2-7, with D perhaps TRBD1 (6 bases). V was shortened by 3 bases and J by 4 bases, with 16 bases between the two germline ends. From germline, CDR1 is DFQATT and CDR2 SNEGSKA (reference sequence). The CDR3 is 14 residues long. CDR3 residues: CSASWQGLMYEQYF. The CDR3 nucleotides are TGCAGTGCTAGTTGGCAGGGGCTGATGTACGAGCAGTACTTC.

The chain is built from TRBV29-1 and TRBJ2-5, with D maybe TRBD2 (5 bases). The CDR3 length is 12 residues. Trimming left V 7 bases short and J 3 bases short, with 12 bases between. Per the germline V gene, CDR1 is SQVTM and CDR2 is ANQGSEA. In DNA, the CDR3 is TGCAGCGCAGTACTAGGAAAAGAGACCCAGTACTTC. Protein: CSAVLGKETQYF.

The rearrangement links TRBV6-4 to TRBJ2-1; D is perhaps TRBD1 or TRBD2 (5 bases each). The germline V gene has CDR1 MRHNA and CDR2 SNTAGT. The CDR3 length is 14 residues. The V and J ends lost 2 bases and 4 bases respectively, with 9 bases between them. The CDR3 loop is CASSDRGGYNEQFF. CDR3 DNA sequence: TGTGCCAGCAGTGACAGGGGCGGGTACAATGAGCAGTTCTTC.

V is TRBV7-9 and J is TRBJ1-2, with TRBD1 as a possible D gene (6 bases). V was clipped by 0 bases and J by 4 bases, with 12 bases between them. This CDR3 is 15 amino acids long. The germline gives CDR1 SEHNR, CDR2 FQNEAQ (reference sequence). CDR3 residues: CASSLAQGLSYGYTF. The CDR3 DNA reads as TGTGCCAGCAGCTTAGCGCAGGGGCTGAGCTATGGCTACACCTTC.

The chain has TRBV20-1 and TRBJ1-3; D not certain. Trimming took 0 bases from V and 10 from J, leaving 13 bases between them. The CDR3 totals 13 residues. Looked up from germline, CDR1 is DFQATT and CDR2 is SNEGSKA (reference sequence). Here the CDR3 reads CSAREEPKRTIYF. Here the CDR3 DNA reads TGCAGTGCTAGAGAGGAACCGAAGAGGACCATATATTTT.

The V call is TRBV7-9, the J call TRBJ2-1, with D uncertain. CDR1 and CDR2 from the germline V gene are SEHNR and FQNEAQ (reference sequence). The length of the CDR3 is 12 residues. The V end lost 5 bases, the J end lost 12 bases, and 14 bases lay between the germline ends. DNA of the CDR3: TGTGCCAGCAGCCCGACCCTCCTGGGGCAGTTCTTC. Encoded protein: CASSPTLLGQFF.

This chain connects TRBV25-1 to TRBJ2-7; the match to TRBD1 covers 10 bases. The V and J ends lost 3 bases and 4 bases, in that order; junction bases with no gene match: 3. This CDR3 spans 14 amino acids. In germline, CDR1 is MGHDK, CDR2 SYGVNS. CDR3 DNA sequence: TGTGCCAGCAGTGAGGACAGGGGGAGGTACGAGCAGTACTTC. This gives the protein CASSEDRGRYEQYF.

This chain links TRBV20-1 with TRBJ2-3; 9 nucleotides agree with TRBD1. Germline V gene data show CDR1 as DFQATT and CDR2 as SNEGSKA (reference sequence). The V gene end was trimmed by 6 bases and the J gene end by 5 bases; junction bases not matched to a gene: 12. This CDR3 contains 15 residues. This CDR3 reads CSANNDRGWLDTQYF. As DNA, the CDR3 is TGCAGTGCAAACAACGACAGGGGGTGGCTAGATACGCAGTATTTT.

There are a few counts of this clonotype. The V call is TRBV6-5, the J call TRBJ1-5; 7 bases are shared with TRBD1. V lost 1 base to trimming and J lost 6 bases; unmatched junction nucleotides: 3. Germline V gene lookup returns CDR1 MNHEY and CDR2 SVGAGI. The CDR3 consists of 14 residues. The CDR3: CASSYFQGGQPQHF. For the CDR3, the DNA is TGTGCCAGCAGTTACTTCCAGGGGGGTCAGCCCCAGCATTTT.

The chain carries TRBV20-1 and TRBJ1-6; D is perhaps TRBD1 (5 bases). V was shortened by 5 bases and J by 7 bases, with 9 bases between the two germline ends. The germline V gene has CDR1 DFQATT and CDR2 SNEGSKA (reference sequence). CDR3 length: 12 residues. CDR3 residues: CSAFPGNSPLHF. The CDR3, as DNA: TGCAGTGCTTTCCCAGGGAATTCACCCCTCCACTTT.

This rearrangement joins TRBV28 to TRBJ2-7; weak D call: TRBD2 (6 bases). This CDR3 has 16 amino acids. V was cut by 3 bases and J by 0 bases, with 15 bases left in between. Germline-derived CDR1 and CDR2 are MDHEN and SYDVKM. The CDR3 DNA reads as TGTGCCAGCAGTTTGGAACTACTAGCAAACTCCTACGAGCAGTACTTC. Translation gives CASSLELLANSYEQYF.

The chain carries TRBV5-8 and TRBJ2-5, with D maybe TRBD2 (6 bases). Trimming shortened V by 5 bases and J by 3 bases, and 11 bases separated the two germline ends. The V gene's germline CDR1 is SGHTS and CDR2 YDEGEE. The length of the CDR3 is 13 residues. Here the CDR3 reads CASRRLGKETQYF. For the CDR3, the DNA is TGTGCCAGCAGAAGACTAGGGAAAGAGACCCAGTACTTC.

This clonotype was found once. V usage is TRBV20-1 and J usage is TRBJ2-7; 12 bases line up with TRBD2. Germline CDR1 and CDR2: DFQATT and SNEGSKA (reference sequence). J was trimmed by 4 bases and V by 0 bases; bases with no gene match: 10. This CDR3 spans 17 amino acids. The CDR3 reads CSARDPATSGSGYEQYF. CDR3 DNA: TGCAGTGCTAGAGACCCCGCGACTAGCGGGAGTGGGTACGAGCAGTACTTC.

This clonotype was counted a single time. This chain connects TRBV5-5 to TRBJ2-1; 11 nucleotides agree with TRBD2. The V gene end was trimmed by 2 bases and the J gene end by 4 bases; junction bases not matched to a gene: 2. Germline CDR1 is SGHKS and CDR2 is YYEKEE (reference sequence). The CDR3 has 15 residues. The CDR3 loop is CASSFSGREYNEQFF. The DNA of the CDR3 is TGTGCCAGCAGCTTTAGCGGGAGGGAGTACAATGAGCAGTTCTTC.

This chain joins TRBV7-3 and TRBJ2-3; TRBD1 is a possible D gene (5 bases). The CDR3 is made up of 13 amino acids. The V and J ends lost 5 bases and 1 base respectively, with 7 bases between them. CDR1 is SGHTA and CDR2 is FQGTGA in the germline V gene. CDR3 sequence (DNA): TGTGCCAGCAGCGTGACAGGCACAGATACGCAGTATTTT. This gives the protein CASSVTGTDTQYF.

The J gene is TRBJ1-1, the V gene TRBV6-1; weak D call: TRBD1 (6 bases). The CDR3 has 13 amino acids. The V gene lost 6 bases and the J gene lost 6 bases, with 14 bases spanning the gap. Germline lookup yields CDR1 MNHNS and CDR2 SASEGT. For the CDR3, the DNA is TGTGCCAGCAGGAGGGGGGGAACACCTGAAGCTTTCTTT. Translating gives CASRRGGTPEAFF.

In this sample, this clonotype turned up a few times. The chain employs TRBV6-5 and TRBJ2-7, with 12 bases lining up with TRBD2. Looked up from germline, CDR1 is MNHEY and CDR2 is SVGAGI. The CDR3 contains 15 residues. The V segment lost 4 bases and the J segment 5 bases; nucleotides outside the gene matches: 6. This chain's CDR3 is CASSSLAGGLHEQYF. The CDR3 nucleotides are TGTGCCAGCAGTTCCCTAGCGGGAGGGCTCCACGAGCAGTACTTC.

The rearrangement links TRBV6-2 or TRBV6-3 to TRBJ2-7, with 11 bases fitting TRBD2. The V gene end was trimmed by 7 bases and the J gene end by 6 bases; junction bases not matched to a gene: 8. Germline V CDR1 and CDR2: MNHEY, SVGEGT. The CDR3 spans 14 residues. CDR3 residues: CASTKLAGAPEQYF. The DNA of the CDR3 is TGTGCCAGCACCAAACTAGCGGGAGCTCCCGAGCAGTACTTC.

The chain is built from TRBV18 and TRBJ1-1; 9 nucleotides line up with TRBD1. Germline trimming cut 2 bases from V and 5 bases from J; bases unmatched to any gene: 3. This CDR3 has 14 residues. CDR1 KGHSH and CDR2 LQKENI come from the germline V gene. In DNA, the CDR3 is TGTGCCAGCTCACCAGGGACAGGGATTACTGAAGCTTTCTTT. Translation gives CASSPGTGITEAFF.

The chain uses TRBV7-2 and TRBJ2-1; D remains unclear. Germline CDR1 is SGHTA and CDR2 is FQGNSA. The CDR3 contains 13 residues. V was trimmed by 7 bases and J by 10 bases, leaving 17 bases between them. Here the CDR3 reads CASIELGVGEQFF. The CDR3 bases are TGTGCCAGCATCGAGCTTGGGGTAGGAGAGCAGTTCTTC.

The V and J genes are TRBV19 and TRBJ2-1; TRBD2 matches at 11 bases. The CDR3 runs 17 residues. V gave up 5 bases and J gave up 7 bases; unmatched junction bases: 13. CDR1 and CDR2 from the germline V gene are LNHDA and SQIVND (reference sequence). CDR3 coding DNA: TGTGCCAGTAGTGGGCGGACAGCACTAGCGGGAGTTAATGAGCAGTTCTTC. Amino acid sequence: CASSGRTALAGVNEQFF.

The V and J genes are TRBV4-1 and TRBJ1-4; weak D call: TRBD1 (6 bases). CDR3 length equals 14 residues. The ends were cut back, 4 bases at V and 8 bases at J, with 14 bases in the middle. From germline, CDR1 is MGHRA and CDR2 YSYEKL. The CDR3 is CASSRPQGREKLFF. The CDR3 coding sequence is TGCGCCAGCAGCCGCCCGCAGGGGCGAGAAAAACTGTTTTTT.

The table lists this clonotype with a few counts. V and J are TRBV20-1 and TRBJ2-1; 9 bases align to TRBD2. Germline V gene data show CDR1 as DFQATT and CDR2 as SNEGSKA (reference sequence). With V trimmed by 6 bases and J by 9 bases, 6 bases remained unmatched. CDR3 size: 12 residues. CDR3: CSAIGTSREQFF. CDR3 sequence (DNA): TGCAGTGCGATCGGGACTAGCCGTGAGCAGTTCTTC.

This clonotype has just one count. The rearrangement uses TRBV15 and TRBJ2-2, with 9 nucleotides matching TRBD2. Trimming took 3 bases from V and 3 from J; bases not matched to a gene: 14. This CDR3 has 19 amino acids. Germline assignment: CDR1 LNHNV and CDR2 YYDKDF (reference sequence). CDR3 nucleotides: TGTGCCACCAGCAGGGGAAACGATCTAGCGGGATGGGACACCGGGGAGCTGTTTTTT. It translates to CATSRGNDLAGWDTGELFF.

This CDR3 reads CASSLDWVADTQYF. CDR3 coding DNA: TGTGCCAGCAGTTTGGACTGGGTAGCAGATACGCAGTATTTT. The chain joins TRBV27 to TRBJ2-3; D is possibly TRBD2 (5 bases). CDR3 length: 14 amino acids. CDR1 and CDR2 from the germline V gene are MNHEY and SMNVEV (reference sequence). Trimming left V 3 bases short and J 4 bases short, with 11 bases between.

The chain joins TRBV11-3 to TRBJ2-3; 8 positions agree with TRBD1. Germline assignment: CDR1 SGHNT and CDR2 YENEEA. CDR3 length: 17 residues. With 5 bases clipped from V and 9 bases from J, the junction kept 19 bases outside the gene matches. The CDR3, as DNA: TGTGCCAGCAGCCGAACTTATAACTCCCAGGGGGCACAGACGCAGTATTTT. Amino acid sequence: CASSRTYNSQGAQTQYF.